The clone carrying this TCR beta chain has a count of ten or more. Researchers prepared the TCRbeta library using unique molecular identifiers, the study reports. TCRdb reprocessed the PCR reads with MiXCR, giving one entry per CDR3 protein. The sample consists of under 75,000 distinct CDR3 sequences, about a tenth of them appearing once. The source of the sample is a study of T-cell reconstitution after alpha-beta-depleted transplantation in children. Here the sequenced sample was PBMCs, taken before TCRalphabeta/CD19-depleted stem cell transplant. The clonotype comes from a boy between 10 and 17 years old with acute myeloid leukemia, due to receive a stem cell transplant.

The CDR3 sequence: CASSSHSTGRGGMNTEAFF. The DNA for the CDR3 is TGCGCCAGCAGCTCCCACTCGACAGGGAGGGGCGGTATGAACACTGAAGCTTTCTTT. The genes are TRBV5-1 and TRBJ1-1, with TRBD1 matching 7 bases. J gave up 0 bases and V 3 bases, and 17 bases lay outside the gene matches. This CDR3 comprises 19 residues. Germline V CDR1 and CDR2: SGHRS, YFSETQ.